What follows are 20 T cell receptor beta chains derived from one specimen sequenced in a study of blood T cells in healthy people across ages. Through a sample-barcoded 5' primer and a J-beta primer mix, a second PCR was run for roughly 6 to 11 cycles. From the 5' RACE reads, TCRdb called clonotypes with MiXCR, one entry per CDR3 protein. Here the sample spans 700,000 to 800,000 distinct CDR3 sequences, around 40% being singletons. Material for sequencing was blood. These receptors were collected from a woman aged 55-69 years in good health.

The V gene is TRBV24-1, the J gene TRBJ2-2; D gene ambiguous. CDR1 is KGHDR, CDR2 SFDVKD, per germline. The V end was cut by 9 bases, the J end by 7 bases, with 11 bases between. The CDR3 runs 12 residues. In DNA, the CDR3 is TGTGCCACCGGCAAGACGGGCGGGGAGCTGTTTTTT. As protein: CATGKTGGELFF.

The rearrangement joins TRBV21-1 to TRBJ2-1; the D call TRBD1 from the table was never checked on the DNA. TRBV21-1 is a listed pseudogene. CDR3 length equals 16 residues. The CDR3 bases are TGTGCCAGCAGGGTATACCGGGACAGGGGAGACAATGAGCAGTTCTTC. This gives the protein CASRVYRDRGDNEQFF.

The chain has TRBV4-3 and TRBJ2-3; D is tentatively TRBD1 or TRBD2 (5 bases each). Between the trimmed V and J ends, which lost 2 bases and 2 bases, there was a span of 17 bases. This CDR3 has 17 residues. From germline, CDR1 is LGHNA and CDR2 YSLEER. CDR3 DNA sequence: TGCGCCAGCAGCCAATGGTACGGGGCAGCTAACACAGATACGCAGTATTTT. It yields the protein CASSQWYGAANTDTQYF.

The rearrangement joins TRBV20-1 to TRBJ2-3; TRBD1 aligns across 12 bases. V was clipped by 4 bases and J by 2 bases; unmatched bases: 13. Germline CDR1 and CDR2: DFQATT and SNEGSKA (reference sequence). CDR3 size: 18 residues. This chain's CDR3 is CSAIGPGTGGETTDTQYF. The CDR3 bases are TGCAGTGCTATCGGTCCCGGGACAGGGGGCGAAACCACAGATACGCAGTATTTT.

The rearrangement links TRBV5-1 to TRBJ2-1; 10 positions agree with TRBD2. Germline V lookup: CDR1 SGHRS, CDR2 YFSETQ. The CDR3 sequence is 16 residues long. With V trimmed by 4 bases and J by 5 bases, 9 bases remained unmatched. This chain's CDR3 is CASSALAGGPHNEQFF. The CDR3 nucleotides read TGCGCCAGCAGCGCCTTAGCGGGAGGTCCCCACAATGAGCAGTTCTTC.

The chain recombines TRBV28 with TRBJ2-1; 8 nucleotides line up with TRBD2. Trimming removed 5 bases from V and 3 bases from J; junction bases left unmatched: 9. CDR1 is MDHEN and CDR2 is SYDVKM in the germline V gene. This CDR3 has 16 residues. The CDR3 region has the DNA TGTGCCAGCAGTCCCCCCGGGAGGGCCTTCTACAATGAGCAGTTCTTC. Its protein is CASSPPGRAFYNEQFF.

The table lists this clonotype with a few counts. CDR3 sequence reads: CASSSETSGCEQYF. CDR3 DNA sequence: TGTGCCAGCAGTTCCGAGACTAGCGGGTGCGAGCAGTACTTC. J is TRBJ2-4 and V is TRBV27; 10 bases match TRBD2. The J call is uncertain, as TRBJ2-7 better fits the DNA end. Germline loops: CDR1 MNHEY, CDR2 SMNVEV (reference sequence). The CDR3 runs 14 residues.

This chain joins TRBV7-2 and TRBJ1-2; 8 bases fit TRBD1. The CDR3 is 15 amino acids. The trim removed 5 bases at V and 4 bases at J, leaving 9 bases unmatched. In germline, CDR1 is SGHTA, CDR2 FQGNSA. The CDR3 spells CASSLGQGTLYGYTF. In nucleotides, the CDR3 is TGTGCCAGCAGCCTCGGACAGGGTACCCTCTATGGCTACACCTTC.

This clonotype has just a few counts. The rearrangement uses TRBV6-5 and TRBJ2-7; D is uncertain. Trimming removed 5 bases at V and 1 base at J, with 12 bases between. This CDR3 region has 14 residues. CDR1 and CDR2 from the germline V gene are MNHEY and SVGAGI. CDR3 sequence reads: CASSAFVGSYEQYF. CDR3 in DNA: TGTGCCAGCAGTGCCTTTGTCGGATCCTACGAGCAGTACTTC.

The CDR3 DNA reads as TGCGCCAGCAGCAGCAACACGGACAGACCTTTCTACGAGCAGTACTTC. Its protein is CASSSNTDRPFYEQYF. The chain joins TRBV5-1 to TRBJ2-4, with D maybe TRBD1 (6 bases). Gene TRBJ2-7 matches the end of the DNA better, so the J call may be wrong. CDR1 SGHRS and CDR2 YFSETQ come from the germline V gene. This CDR3 comprises 16 residues.

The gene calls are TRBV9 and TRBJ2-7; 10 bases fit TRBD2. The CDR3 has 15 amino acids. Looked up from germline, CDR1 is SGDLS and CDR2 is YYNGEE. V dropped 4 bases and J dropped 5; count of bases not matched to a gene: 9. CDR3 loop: CASSTLAGARNEQYF. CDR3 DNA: TGTGCCAGCAGCACCCTAGCGGGAGCTCGGAACGAGCAGTACTTC.

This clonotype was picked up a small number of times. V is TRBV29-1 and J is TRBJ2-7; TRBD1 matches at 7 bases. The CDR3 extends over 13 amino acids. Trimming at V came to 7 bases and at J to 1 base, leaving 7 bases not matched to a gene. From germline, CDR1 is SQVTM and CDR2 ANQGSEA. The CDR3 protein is CSASAGGSYEQYF. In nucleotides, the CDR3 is TGCAGCGCCTCCGCAGGGGGATCCTACGAGCAGTACTTC.

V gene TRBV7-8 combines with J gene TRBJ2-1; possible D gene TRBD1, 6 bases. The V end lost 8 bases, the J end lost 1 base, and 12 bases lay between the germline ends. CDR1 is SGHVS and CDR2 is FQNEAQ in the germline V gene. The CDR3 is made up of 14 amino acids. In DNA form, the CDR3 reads TGTGCCAGCCAGGACAGATTGTCCTACAATGAGCAGTTCTTC. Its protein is CASQDRLSYNEQFF.

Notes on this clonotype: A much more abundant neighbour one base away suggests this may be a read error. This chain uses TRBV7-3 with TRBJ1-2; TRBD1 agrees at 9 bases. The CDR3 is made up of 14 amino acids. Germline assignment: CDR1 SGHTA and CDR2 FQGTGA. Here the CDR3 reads CAGSPGQGNYGYTF. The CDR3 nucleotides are TGTGCCGGCAGCCCGGGACAGGGTAACTATGGCTACACCTTC.

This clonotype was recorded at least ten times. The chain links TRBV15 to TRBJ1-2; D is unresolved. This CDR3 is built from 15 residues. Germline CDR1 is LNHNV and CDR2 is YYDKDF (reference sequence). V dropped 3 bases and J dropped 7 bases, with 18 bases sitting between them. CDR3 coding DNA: TGTGCCACCAGCAGTCCGGGAACCACGATCGGTGGCTACACCTTC. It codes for CATSSPGTTIGGYTF.

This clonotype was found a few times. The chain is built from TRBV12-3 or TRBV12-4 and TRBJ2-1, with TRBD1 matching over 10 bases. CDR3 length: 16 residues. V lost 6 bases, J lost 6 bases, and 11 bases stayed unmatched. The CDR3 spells CASRDPGQGQGNEQFF. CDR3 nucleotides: TGTGCCAGCAGAGATCCGGGACAGGGGCAGGGCAATGAGCAGTTCTTC.

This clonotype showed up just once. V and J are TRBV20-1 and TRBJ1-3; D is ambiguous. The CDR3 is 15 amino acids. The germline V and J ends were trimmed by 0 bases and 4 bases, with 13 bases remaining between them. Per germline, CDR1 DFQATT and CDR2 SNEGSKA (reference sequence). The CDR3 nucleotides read TGCAGTGCTAGAGAACCCCCGGGAGCCGGAAACACCATATATTTT. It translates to CSAREPPGAGNTIYF.

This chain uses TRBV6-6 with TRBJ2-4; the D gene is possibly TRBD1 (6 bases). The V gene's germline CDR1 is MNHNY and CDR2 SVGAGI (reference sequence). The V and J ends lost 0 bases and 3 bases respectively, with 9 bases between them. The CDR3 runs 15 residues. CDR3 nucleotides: TGTGCCAGCAGTTACTCTCCGACAGGCAAAAACATTCAGTACTTC. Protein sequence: CASSYSPTGKNIQYF.

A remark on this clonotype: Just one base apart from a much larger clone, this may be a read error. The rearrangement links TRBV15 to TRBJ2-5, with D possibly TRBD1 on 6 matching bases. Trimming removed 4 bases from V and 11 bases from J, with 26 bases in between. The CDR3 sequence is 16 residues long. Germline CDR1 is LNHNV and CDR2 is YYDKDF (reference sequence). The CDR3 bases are TGTGCCACCAGCAACCCACCTTCGGGACGGGACAATGAGCAGTACTTC. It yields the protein CATSNPPSGRDNEQYF. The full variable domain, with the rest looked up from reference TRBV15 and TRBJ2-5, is DAMVIQNPRYQVTQFGKPVTLSCSQTLNHNVMYWYQQKSSQAPKLLFHYYDKDFNNEADTPDNFQSRRPNTSFCFLDIRSPGLGDTAMYLCATSNPPSGRDNEQYFGPGTRLLVL.

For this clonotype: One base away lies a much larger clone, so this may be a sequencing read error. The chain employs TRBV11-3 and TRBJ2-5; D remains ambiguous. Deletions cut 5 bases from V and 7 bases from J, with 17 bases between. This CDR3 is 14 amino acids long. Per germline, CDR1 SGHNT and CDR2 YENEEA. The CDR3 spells CASSARDRPGTQYF. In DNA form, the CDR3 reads TGTGCCAGCAGCGCCCGCGACCGACCGGGGACCCAGTACTTC.